One sample yielded the 5 T cell receptor beta chains listed below, sequenced in a study of shared clonotypes between healthy human individuals. Generated by immunoSEQ multiplex PCR, the TCRdb table keeps only in-frame clones and is missing some. Here the sample spans nearly 1 million clones, approximately 80% being singletons. The sample was memory CD4+ T cells sorted from blood. As for subset: CD45RA-negative fraction. The receptor set was obtained from a man aged 18 to 30 in good health.

This chain uses TRBV28 with TRBJ2-4, with 10 bases identical to TRBD2. Germline values: CDR1 MDHEN, CDR2 SYDVKM. V shed 5 bases and J 3 bases; nucleotides not matched to a gene: 1. CDR3 length: 14 residues. The CDR3 sequence: CASSLAGVKNIQYF. The CDR3 DNA reads as TGTGCCAGCAGTCTAGCGGGGGTCAAAAACATTCAGTACTTC.

This clone appeared a few times. V is TRBV5-1 and J is TRBJ1-1; 7 bases match TRBD1. Germline-derived CDR1 and CDR2 are SGHRS and YFSETQ. The CDR3 runs 15 residues. Trimming took 2 bases from V and 3 from J; bases not matched to a gene: 7. CDR3 nucleotide sequence: TGCGCCAGCAGCTTAGGAGACAGGGCGGACACTGAAGCTTTCTTT. Amino acid sequence: CASSLGDRADTEAFF.

The J gene is TRBJ2-6, the V gene TRBV4-1; the D call may be TRBD1 or TRBD2 (6 bases each). V was cut by 0 bases and J by 1 base, with 10 bases left in between. Per germline, CDR1 MGHRA and CDR2 YSYEKL. CDR3 size: 17 residues. CDR3 nucleotide sequence: TGCGCCAGCAGCCAAGAAGGGGGAGGATCTGGGGCCAACGTCCTGACTTTC. Protein: CASSQEGGGSGANVLTF.

This sequence joins TRBV5-4 and TRBJ2-4, with a possible D match to TRBD2 (6 bases). Trimming removed 3 bases from V and 6 bases from J, with 16 bases in between. Germline V gene sequence: CDR1 SGHNT, CDR2 YYREEE (reference sequence). The CDR3 is 15 residues long. Here the CDR3 reads CASSSAGSGINIQYF. CDR3 DNA: TGTGCCAGCAGCTCTGCGGGGTCAGGGATAAACATTCAGTACTTC.

V is TRBV30 and J is TRBJ1-3, with TRBD1 matching over 7 bases. Germline assignment: CDR1 GTSNPN and CDR2 SVGIG (reference sequence). This CDR3 comprises 15 residues. V dropped 5 bases and J dropped 2; count of bases not matched to a gene: 9. The CDR3 region is CAWARQGLAGNTIYF. CDR3 DNA: TGTGCCTGGGCCAGACAGGGATTAGCTGGAAACACCATATATTTT.